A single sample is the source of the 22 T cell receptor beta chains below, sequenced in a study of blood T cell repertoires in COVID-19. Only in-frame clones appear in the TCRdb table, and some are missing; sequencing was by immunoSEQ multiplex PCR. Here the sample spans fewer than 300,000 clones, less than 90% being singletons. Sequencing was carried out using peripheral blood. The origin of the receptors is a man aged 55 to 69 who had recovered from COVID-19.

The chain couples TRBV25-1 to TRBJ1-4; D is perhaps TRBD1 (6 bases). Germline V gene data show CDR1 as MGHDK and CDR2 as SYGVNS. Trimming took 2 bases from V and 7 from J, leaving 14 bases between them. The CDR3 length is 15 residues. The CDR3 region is CASSERQGLGEKLFF. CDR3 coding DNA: TGTGCCAGCAGTGAAAGGCAGGGGTTGGGTGAAAAACTGTTTTTT.

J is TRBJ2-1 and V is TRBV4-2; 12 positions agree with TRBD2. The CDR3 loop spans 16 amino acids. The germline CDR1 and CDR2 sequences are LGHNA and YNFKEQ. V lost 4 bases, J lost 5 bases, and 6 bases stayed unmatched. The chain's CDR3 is CASSPLTSGGDNEQFF. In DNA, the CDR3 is TGTGCCAGCAGCCCCCTGACTAGCGGGGGCGACAATGAGCAGTTCTTC.

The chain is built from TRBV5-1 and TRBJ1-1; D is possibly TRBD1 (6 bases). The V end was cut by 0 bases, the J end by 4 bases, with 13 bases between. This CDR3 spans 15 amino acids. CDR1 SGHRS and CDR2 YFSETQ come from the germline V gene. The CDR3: CASSLATGKATEAFF. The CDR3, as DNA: TGCGCCAGCAGCTTGGCCACAGGGAAGGCCACTGAAGCTTTCTTT.

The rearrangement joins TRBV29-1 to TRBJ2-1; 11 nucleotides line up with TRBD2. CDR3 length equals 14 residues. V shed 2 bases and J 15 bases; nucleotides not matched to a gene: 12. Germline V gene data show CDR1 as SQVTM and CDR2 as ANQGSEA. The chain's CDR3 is CSVEPSSGGFPGFF. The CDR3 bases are TGCAGCGTTGAACCTTCTAGCGGGGGGTTCCCGGGGTTCTTC.

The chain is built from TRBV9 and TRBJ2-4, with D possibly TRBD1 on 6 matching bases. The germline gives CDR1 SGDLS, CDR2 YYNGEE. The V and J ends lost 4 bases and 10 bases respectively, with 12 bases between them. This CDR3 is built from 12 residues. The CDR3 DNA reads TGTGCCAGCAGCACCCGGGACAAGATTCAGTACTTC. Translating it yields CASSTRDKIQYF.

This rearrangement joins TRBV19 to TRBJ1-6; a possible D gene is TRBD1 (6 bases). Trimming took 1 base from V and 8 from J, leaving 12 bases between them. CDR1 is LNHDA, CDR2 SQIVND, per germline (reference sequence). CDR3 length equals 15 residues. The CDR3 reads CASSIAGVSDSPLHF. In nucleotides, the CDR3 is TGTGCCAGTAGTATAGCAGGGGTCAGCGATTCACCCCTCCACTTT.

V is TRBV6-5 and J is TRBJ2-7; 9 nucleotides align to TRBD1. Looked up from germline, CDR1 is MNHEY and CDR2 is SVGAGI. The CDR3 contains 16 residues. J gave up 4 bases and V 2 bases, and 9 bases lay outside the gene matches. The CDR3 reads CASSYLPGQGRYEQYF. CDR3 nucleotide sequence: TGTGCCAGCAGTTACCTCCCGGGACAGGGCCGTTACGAGCAGTACTTC.

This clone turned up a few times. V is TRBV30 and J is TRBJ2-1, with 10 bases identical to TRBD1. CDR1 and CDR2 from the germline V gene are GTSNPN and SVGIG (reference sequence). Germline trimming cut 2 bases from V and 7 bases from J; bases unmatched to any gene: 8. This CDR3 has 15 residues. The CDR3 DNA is TGTGCCTGGAGTCTCGGCTGGACAGGGGGGAATGAGCAGTTCTTC. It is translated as CAWSLGWTGGNEQFF.

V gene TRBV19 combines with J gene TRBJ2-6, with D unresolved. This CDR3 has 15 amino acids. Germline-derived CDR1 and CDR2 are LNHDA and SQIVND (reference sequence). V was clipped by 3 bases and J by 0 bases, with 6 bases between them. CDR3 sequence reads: CASSIHPSGANVLTF. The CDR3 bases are TGTGCCAGTAGTATCCATCCCTCTGGGGCCAACGTCCTGACTTTC.

The CDR3, as DNA: TGTGCCAGCAGCCAAGACGGTAGCGGGGACTACAATGAGCAGTTCTTC. Amino acids: CASSQDGSGDYNEQFF. The chain recombines TRBV4-2 with TRBJ2-1, with 8 bases matching TRBD2. With V trimmed by 0 bases and J by 3 bases, 4 bases remained unmatched. The CDR3 covers 16 residues. Germline V gene sequence: CDR1 LGHNA, CDR2 YNFKEQ.

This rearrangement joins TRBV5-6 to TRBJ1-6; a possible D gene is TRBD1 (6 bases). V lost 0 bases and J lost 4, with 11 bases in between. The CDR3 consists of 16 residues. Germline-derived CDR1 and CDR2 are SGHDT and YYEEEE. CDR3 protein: CASSLVLGQYNSPLHF. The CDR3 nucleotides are TGTGCCAGCAGCTTGGTGCTCGGACAGTATAATTCACCCCTCCACTTT.

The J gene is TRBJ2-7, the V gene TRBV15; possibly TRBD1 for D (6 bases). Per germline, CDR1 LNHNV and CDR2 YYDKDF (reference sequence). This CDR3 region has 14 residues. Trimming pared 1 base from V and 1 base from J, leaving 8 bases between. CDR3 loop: CATSRGGQSYEQYF. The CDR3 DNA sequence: TGTGCCACCAGCAGAGGGGGGCAGTCCTACGAGCAGTACTTC.

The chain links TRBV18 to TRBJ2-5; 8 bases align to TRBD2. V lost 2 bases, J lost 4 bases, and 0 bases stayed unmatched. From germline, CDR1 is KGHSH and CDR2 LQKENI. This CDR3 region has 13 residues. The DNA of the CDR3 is TGTGCCAGCTCACCAAGCGGGGGAGAGACCCAGTACTTC. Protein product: CASSPSGGETQYF.

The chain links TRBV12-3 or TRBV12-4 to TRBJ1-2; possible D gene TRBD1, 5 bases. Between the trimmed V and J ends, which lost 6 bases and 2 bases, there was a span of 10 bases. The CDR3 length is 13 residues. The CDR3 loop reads CASRNQGNYGYTF. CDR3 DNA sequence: TGTGCCAGCAGGAATCAGGGAAACTATGGCTACACCTTC.

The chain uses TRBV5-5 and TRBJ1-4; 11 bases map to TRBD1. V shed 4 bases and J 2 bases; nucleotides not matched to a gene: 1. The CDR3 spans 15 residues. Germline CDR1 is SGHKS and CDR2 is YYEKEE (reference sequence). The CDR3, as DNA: TGTGCCAGCAGCAGGACAGGGGGCACTAATGAAAAACTGTTTTTT. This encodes CASSRTGGTNEKLFF.

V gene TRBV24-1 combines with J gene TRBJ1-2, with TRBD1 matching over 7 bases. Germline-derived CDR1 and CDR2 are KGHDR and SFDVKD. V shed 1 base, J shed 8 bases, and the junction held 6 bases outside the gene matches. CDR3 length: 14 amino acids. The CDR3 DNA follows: TGTGCCACCAGTGATTTCCACAGGGGCTGGGGCTACACCTTC. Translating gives CATSDFHRGWGYTF.

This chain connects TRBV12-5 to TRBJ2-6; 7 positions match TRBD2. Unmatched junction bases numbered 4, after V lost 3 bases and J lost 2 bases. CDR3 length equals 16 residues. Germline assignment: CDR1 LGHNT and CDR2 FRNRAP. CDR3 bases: TGTGCTAGTGGTTTAATTGCGGGGGCTGGGGCCAACGTCCTGACTTTC. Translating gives CASGLIAGAGANVLTF. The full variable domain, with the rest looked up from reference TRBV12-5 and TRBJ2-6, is DARVTQTPRHKVTEMGQEVTMRCQPILGHNTVFWYRQTMMQGLELLAYFRNRAPLDDSGMPKDRFSAEMPDATLATLKIQPSEPRDSAVYFCASGLIAGAGANVLTFGAGSRLTVL.

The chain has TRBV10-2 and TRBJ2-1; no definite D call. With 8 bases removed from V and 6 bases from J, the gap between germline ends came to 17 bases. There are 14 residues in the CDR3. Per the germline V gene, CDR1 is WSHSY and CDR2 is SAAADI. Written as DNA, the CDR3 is TGCGCCAGCCTCGTGGCCCGCCCGTTCAATGAGCAGTTCTTC. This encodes CASLVARPFNEQFF.

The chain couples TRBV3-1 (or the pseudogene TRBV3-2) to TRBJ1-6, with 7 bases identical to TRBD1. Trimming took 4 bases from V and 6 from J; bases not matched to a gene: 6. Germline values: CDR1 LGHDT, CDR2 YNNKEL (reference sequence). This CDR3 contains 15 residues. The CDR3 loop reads CASSPTGQLNSPLHF. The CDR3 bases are TGTGCCAGCAGCCCCACGGGACAGCTTAATTCACCCCTCCACTTT.

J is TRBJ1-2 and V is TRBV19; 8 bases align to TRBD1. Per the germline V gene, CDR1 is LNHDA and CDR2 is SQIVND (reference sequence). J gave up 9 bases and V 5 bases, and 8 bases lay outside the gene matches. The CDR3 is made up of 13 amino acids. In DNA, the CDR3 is TGTGCCAGTAGTGATACAGGGGACAGGAGCTACACCTTC. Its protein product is CASSDTGDRSYTF.

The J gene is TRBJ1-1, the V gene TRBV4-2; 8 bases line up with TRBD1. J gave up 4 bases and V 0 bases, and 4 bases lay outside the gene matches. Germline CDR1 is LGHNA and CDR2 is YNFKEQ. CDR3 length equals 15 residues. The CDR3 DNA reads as TGTGCCAGCAGCCAAGATGGACAGGGTTTCACTGAAGCTTTCTTT. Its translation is CASSQDGQGFTEAFF.

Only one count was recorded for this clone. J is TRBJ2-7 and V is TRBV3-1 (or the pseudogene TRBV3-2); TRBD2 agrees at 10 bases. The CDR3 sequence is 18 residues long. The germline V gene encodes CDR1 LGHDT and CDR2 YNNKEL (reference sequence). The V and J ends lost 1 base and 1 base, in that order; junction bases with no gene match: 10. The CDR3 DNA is TGTGCCAGCAGCCAAGTGCCGCCCGGGACTAGCGCGTCCTACGAGCAGTACTTC. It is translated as CASSQVPPGTSASYEQYF.